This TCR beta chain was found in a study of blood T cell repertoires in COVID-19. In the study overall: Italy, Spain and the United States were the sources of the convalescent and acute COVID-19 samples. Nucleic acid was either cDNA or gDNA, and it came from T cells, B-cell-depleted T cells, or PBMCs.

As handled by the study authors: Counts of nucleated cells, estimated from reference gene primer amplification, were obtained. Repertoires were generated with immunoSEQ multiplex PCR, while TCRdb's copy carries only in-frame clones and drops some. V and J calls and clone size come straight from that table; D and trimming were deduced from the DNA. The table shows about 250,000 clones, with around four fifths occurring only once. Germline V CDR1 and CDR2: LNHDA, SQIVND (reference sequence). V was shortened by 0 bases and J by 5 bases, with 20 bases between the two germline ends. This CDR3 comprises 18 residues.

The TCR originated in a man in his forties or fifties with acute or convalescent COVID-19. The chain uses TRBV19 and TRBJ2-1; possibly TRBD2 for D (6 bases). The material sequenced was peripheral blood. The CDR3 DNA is TGTGCCAGTAGTATAGATCTTCTCGAGCTAAGGAGGGACAATGAGCAGTTCTTC. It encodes CASSIDLLELRRDNEQFF.